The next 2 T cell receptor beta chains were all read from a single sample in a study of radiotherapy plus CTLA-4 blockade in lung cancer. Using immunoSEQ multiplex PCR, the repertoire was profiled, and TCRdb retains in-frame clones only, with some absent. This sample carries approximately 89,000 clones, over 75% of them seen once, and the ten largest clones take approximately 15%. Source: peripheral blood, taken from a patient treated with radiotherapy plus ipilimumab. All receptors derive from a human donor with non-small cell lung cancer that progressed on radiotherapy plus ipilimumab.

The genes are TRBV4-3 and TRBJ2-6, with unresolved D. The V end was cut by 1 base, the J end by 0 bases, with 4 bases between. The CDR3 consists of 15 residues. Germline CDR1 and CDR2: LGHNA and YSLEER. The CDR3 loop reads CASSQGLSGANVLTF. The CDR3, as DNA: TGCGCCAGCAGCCAAGGACTCTCTGGGGCCAACGTCCTGACTTTC.

The CDR3 DNA sequence: TGTGCCAGCAGCCAAGAGAGGGGGGGGAAAGCTTTCTTT. Its protein product is CASSQERGGKAFF. The chain links TRBV14 to TRBJ1-1; maybe TRBD1 (6 bases). The CDR3 is 13 residues long. Trimming pared 0 bases from V and 9 bases from J, leaving 11 bases between. Germline V gives CDR1 SGHDN, CDR2 FVKESK.